The entry that follows covers one T cell receptor beta chain sequence. Its antigen is not known. With 60 Vbeta and 13 Jbeta primers, the PCR was carried out. The method was immunoSEQ multiplex PCR; TCRdb's version includes in-frame clones alone and lacks a portion of them. The sample features around 130,000 clones, with about 1.4% in its top ten. The sample comes from a study of cytomegalovirus exposure and HLA in healthy donors. The study's findings and limits: Within an earlier analysis, most TCR beta V segments proved productive either about 90% or about 30% of the time. Excluded were some V segments that proved indistinguishable, including TRBV6-2 and TRBV6-3.

The CDR3 has 13 amino acids. The chain is built from TRBV21-1 and TRBJ2-7; the listed D gene, TRBD2, was not tested against the DNA. TRBV21-1 is a listed pseudogene. The specimen sequenced was PBMCs. The TCR sequence derives from a woman aged 40 to 50 in good health and CMV-seronegative. The CDR3 spells CASSPREPYEQYF. The CDR3 nucleotides read TGTGCCAGCAGCCCCCGGGAGCCTTACGAGCAGTACTTC.